The clone carrying this T cell receptor beta chain was seen repeatedly, ten times or more. TCRdb used MiXCR to reprocess the 5' RACE reads, holding one entry per CDR3 protein. This sample has 53,000 or so distinct CDR3 sequences, with roughly an eighth found just once. The data belong to a study of early T cells in non-severe SARS-CoV-2 infection. There are 14 residues in the CDR3. CDR1 and CDR2 (germline): KGHSH, LQKENI. Losses at the gene ends were 5 bases for V and 7 bases for J; bases not matched to a gene: 6. The receptor comes from an adult who was a healthcare worker with PCR-confirmed SARS-CoV-2 infection or an uninfected control (not recorded which). The material sequenced was whole blood, taken at baseline. The rearrangement uses TRBV18 and TRBJ2-5; TRBD2 aligns across 11 bases. In nucleotides, the CDR3 is TGTGCCAGCTCAGAACTAGCGGGAGAAGTGACCCAGTACTTC. Protein: CASSELAGEVTQYF.